These T cell receptor beta chains were read from a single sample in a study of blood T cell repertoires in COVID-19. The repertoire was sequenced with immunoSEQ multiplex PCR; TCRdb's copy has only in-frame clones and lacks some. The sample lists 35,000 to 55,000 clones; roughly 90% were seen once. The sample taken for sequencing was peripheral blood. The receptor source for this set is a human donor in a cohort sampled during active COVID-19. Both conserved end residues are part of each CDR3. Fields, in order: V gene, D gene, clone size, J gene, CDR3 protein, CDR3 DNA. D genes are given only for firm matches. Clone size is given for some rows only: seen once, a few or many times, or a class if the clone is expanded.

TRBV7-2	-	-	TRBJ1-3	CASSLDFGPDSGNTIYF	TGTGCCAGCAGCTTAGACTTTGGGCCCGACTCTGGAAACACCATATATTTT
TRBV6-2/TRBV6-3	TRBD2	-	TRBJ2-3	CASSIGLAGTSTQYF	TGTGCCAGCAGCATTGGACTAGCGGGGACGTCTACGCAGTATTTT
TRBV28	-	-	TRBJ1-1	CASSFRVSNTEAFF	TGTGCCAGCAGTTTTCGGGTTTCGAACACTGAAGCTTTCTTT
TRBV5-6	TRBD2	-	TRBJ2-1	CASSPTTSGRAREQFF	TGTGCCAGCAGCCCTACGACTAGCGGGAGGGCGCGTGAGCAGTTCTTC
TRBV28	-	-	TRBJ1-5	CASSGSQVGNQPQHF	TGTGCCAGCAGCGGGAGCCAGGTGGGCAATCAGCCCCAGCATTTT
TRBV6-5	-	-	TRBJ2-3	CASRKRAAHTDTQYF	TGTGCCAGCAGAAAGCGGGCGGCCCACACAGATACGCAGTATTTT
TRBV6-5	-	-	TRBJ1-2	CASSYRSGEFGYTF	TGTGCCAGCAGTTACCGTTCAGGGGAATTTGGCTACACCTTC
TRBV7-3	TRBD1	-	TRBJ1-6	CASSSRQGDANSPLHF	TGTGCCAGCAGCTCTAGACAGGGGGACGCTAATTCACCCCTCCACTTT
TRBV5-5	TRBD1	-	TRBJ1-5	CASSLDRGINQPQHF	TGTGCCAGCAGCTTGGACAGGGGAATTAATCAGCCCCAGCATTTT
TRBV5-1	TRBD1	-	TRBJ2-7	CASSFDGQGAYEQYF	TGCGCCAGCAGCTTTGATGGACAGGGGGCCTACGAGCAGTACTTC
TRBV10-3	TRBD1	-	TRBJ2-2	CAISGQGWFTGELFF	TGTGCCATCAGCGGACAGGGTTGGTTCACCGGGGAGCTGTTTTTT
TRBV7-2	TRBD1	once	TRBJ2-5	CASSGRTGQETQYF	TGTGCCAGCAGCGGGCGGACAGGCCAAGAGACCCAGTACTTC
TRBV7-3	TRBD2	-	TRBJ2-7	CASSSPRAGVTYEQYF	TGTGCCAGCAGCTCCCCCAGAGCGGGGGTTACCTACGAGCAGTACTTC
TRBV3-1/TRBV3-2	TRBD2	-	TRBJ2-7	CASSQVAGGNYEQYF	TGTGCCAGCAGCCAAGTGGCGGGGGGAAATTACGAGCAGTACTTC
TRBV4-3	-	-	TRBJ1-5	CASSQSTGLGQPQHF	TGCGCCAGCAGCCAGTCGACAGGTTTAGGTCAGCCCCAGCATTTT
TRBV6-1	TRBD2	-	TRBJ2-4	CASSEALAGAKNIQYF	TGTGCCAGCAGTGAAGCTCTAGCGGGAGCCAAAAACATTCAGTACTTC
TRBV29-1	-	-	TRBJ1-2	CSVGVRSYGYTF	TGCAGCGTTGGTGTGAGAAGCTATGGCTACACCTTC
TRBV3-1/TRBV3-2	-	-	TRBJ1-6	CASSQRRGQTNSPLHF	TGTGCCAGCAGCCAAAGGAGAGGACAGACGAATTCACCCCTCCACTTT
TRBV28	TRBD2	-	TRBJ2-7	CASSSYFSGGPYEQYF	TGTGCCAGCAGTTCATACTTTAGCGGGGGGCCTTACGAGCAGTACTTC
TRBV5-1	TRBD2	-	TRBJ2-7	CASSPLPGGVYEQYF	TGCGCCAGCAGCCCTCTTCCGGGGGGGGTATACGAGCAGTACTTC
TRBV2	TRBD1	-	TRBJ2-3	CASSKQGLFTDTQYF	TGTGCCAGCAGCAAACAGGGGTTGTTTACAGATACGCAGTATTTT
TRBV7-3	TRBD2	-	TRBJ2-3	CASSKTSGRLDTQYF	TGTGCCAGCAGCAAGACTAGCGGGAGGCTGGATACGCAGTATTTT
TRBV7-2	-	-	TRBJ1-1	CASSLDTGTSAFF	TGTGCCAGCAGCTTAGACACAGGTACATCGGCTTTCTTT
TRBV19	-	-	TRBJ2-1	CASSSSGTNYNEQFF	TGTGCCAGTAGTTCCTCCGGGACAAATTACAATGAGCAGTTCTTC
TRBV6-2/TRBV6-3	-	-	TRBJ1-1	CASSYTGGRRTEAFF	TGTGCCAGCAGTTATACGGGGGGCAGGCGGACTGAAGCTTTCTTT
TRBV24-1	-	-	TRBJ2-1	CATSDLPRPINKYNEQFF	TGTGCCACCAGTGATTTGCCTAGACCCATTAACAAGTACAATGAGCAGTTCTTC
TRBV11-2	TRBD2	-	TRBJ2-7	CASSSYSGSNGEQYF	TGTGCCAGCAGCTCCTATAGCGGGAGCAACGGGGAGCAGTACTTC
TRBV9	-	-	TRBJ2-1	CASSGRAESSYNEQFF	TGTGCCAGCAGCGGGCGGGCCGAGAGCTCCTACAATGAGCAGTTCTTC
TRBV3-1/TRBV3-2	-	-	TRBJ2-7	CASSQDTGSYEQYF	TGTGCCAGCAGCCAAGATACCGGCTCCTACGAGCAGTACTTC
TRBV19	-	-	TRBJ2-3	CASSIPKQDTQYF	TGTGCCAGTAGTATCCCCAAACAGGATACGCAGTATTTT
TRBV6-6	-	-	TRBJ2-7	CASSYPGSGYEQYF	TGTGCCAGCAGTTACCCAGGCTCCGGCTACGAGCAGTACTTC
TRBV7-6	TRBD2	-	TRBJ2-1	CASSLLAGGPNEQFF	TGTGCCAGCAGCTTACTAGCGGGAGGCCCCAATGAGCAGTTCTTC
TRBV20-1	TRBD1	-	TRBJ2-7	CSASQPGQGYEQYF	TGCAGTGCTAGTCAACCGGGACAGGGTTACGAGCAGTACTTC
TRBV6-2/TRBV6-3	-	-	TRBJ2-1	CASSYPLGGATPNEQFF	TGTGCCAGCAGTTACCCGCTCGGTGGGGCCACCCCCAATGAGCAGTTCTTC
TRBV4-3	-	-	TRBJ2-7	CASSQDRVSSYEQYF	TGCGCCAGCAGCCAAGACAGGGTTAGCTCCTACGAGCAGTACTTC
TRBV6-1	-	-	TRBJ2-7	CASSETASELSGRQYF	TGTGCCAGCAGTGAAACGGCTAGCGAGTTATCCGGGAGGCAGTACTTC
TRBV5-6	TRBD2	-	TRBJ2-3	CASSPLAGSSTDTQYF	TGTGCCAGCAGTCCTCTAGCGGGGTCTAGCACAGATACGCAGTATTTT
TRBV7-9	-	-	TRBJ2-3	CASSLITDTQYF	TGTGCCAGCAGCTTAATAACAGATACGCAGTATTTT
TRBV9	TRBD1	-	TRBJ2-3	CASSPWGRGLDTQYF	TGTGCCAGCAGCCCCTGGGGCAGGGGGCTAGATACGCAGTATTTT
TRBV15	TRBD2	-	TRBJ2-1	CATRESGVYNEQFF	TGTGCCACCAGAGAAAGCGGGGTCTACAATGAGCAGTTCTTC
TRBV7-2	-	-	TRBJ2-3	CASSPYTDTQYF	TGTGCCAGCAGCCCCTACACAGATACGCAGTATTTT
TRBV30	TRBD1	-	TRBJ1-2	CASGQGGVSYTF	TGTGCCTCCGGACAGGGTGGTGTGAGCTACACCTTC
TRBV29-1	-	-	TRBJ2-3	CSVEVDGGADTQYF	TGCAGCGTTGAAGTAGACGGTGGAGCAGATACGCAGTATTTT
TRBV5-1	TRBD2	-	TRBJ2-2	CASSLALAEGPTGELFF	TGCGCCAGCAGCTTGGCTCTAGCGGAGGGTCCTACCGGGGAGCTGTTTTTT
TRBV7-9	-	-	TRBJ2-1	CASSSMWVGRSYNEQFF	TGTGCCAGCAGCTCGATGTGGGTGGGGCGCTCCTACAATGAGCAGTTCTTC
TRBV5-6	TRBD2	-	TRBJ2-6	CASSMIAGLVGAGANVLTF	TGTGCCAGCAGCATGATCGCGGGACTAGTAGGAGCTGGGGCCAACGTCCTGACTTTC
TRBV7-7	-	-	TRBJ2-5	CASSLLAGTQETQYF	TGTGCCAGCAGCTTATTGGCAGGAACCCAAGAGACCCAGTACTTC
TRBV2	TRBD2	-	TRBJ2-1	CASSPSSGRTTGGPIYNEQFF	TGTGCCAGCAGCCCTTCTAGCGGGAGGACCACCGGTGGACCAATCTACAATGAGCAGTTCTTC